The rows below give T cell receptor beta chains drawn from one sample of a study of OX40 agonist ivuxolimab in advanced cancers. Sequencing used immunoSEQ multiplex PCR; TCRdb keeps in-frame clones, though not all of them. The sample has some 100,000 clones, approximately 90% seen once. Specimen: CD4+ or CD8+ T cells sorted from blood, collected in a trial of the OX40 agonist ivuxolimab. The receptor source for this set is an adult with an advanced solid tumor such as melanoma, head and neck, liver or kidney cancer. The CDR3 runs from the conserved cysteine through the conserved F or W. D genes are given only for firm matches. The size entry is marked missing in some rows and otherwise reads once, few, many or a size class.

d_call j_call clone_size v_call cdr3_nt cdr3_aa
TRBD2 TRBJ2-1 . TRBV4-1 TGCGCCAGCAGCCAAGAATTTAGTAGCGGGGGGGCTATAGTGTTCCGCAATGAGCAGTTCTTC CASSQEFSSGGAIVFRNEQFF
TRBD2 TRBJ2-2 . TRBV11-2 TGTACCAGCAGCTTAGGCCGGACTAGCGGGGGGCCCGGGGAGCTGTTTTTT CTSSLGRTSGGPGELFF
TRBD1 TRBJ1-1 . TRBV19 TGTGCCAGTGAGGGACAGGGCACTGAAGCTTTCTTT CASEGQGTEAFF
. TRBJ2-3 once TRBV5-1 TGCGCCAGCAGCTCGCGGGGACAGCCACCCACAGATACGCAGTATTTT CASSSRGQPPTDTQYF
. TRBJ1-2 . TRBV11-2 TGTGCCAGCAGCCGCACGCCAGGGAACTATGGCTACACCTTC CASSRTPGNYGYTF
. TRBJ2-5 . TRBV2 TGTGCCAGCAGTGAAGTGAACAGACAAGAGACCCAGTACTTC CASSEVNRQETQYF
. TRBJ1-2 . TRBV5-4 TGTGCCAGCAGCTGGCAGGGGTCGCCCCCAAACTATGGCTACACCTTC CASSWQGSPPNYGYTF
. TRBJ1-6 . TRBV28 TGTGCCAGCATCCGACAGCTTAATTCACCCCTCCACTTT CASIRQLNSPLHF
. TRBJ2-5 . TRBV7-3 TGTGCCAGCAGCACAGGGATGAGAGAGACCCAGTACTTC CASSTGMRETQYF
. TRBJ1-2 . TRBV19 TGTGCCAGTAGTATCCAGGACCTCTATGGCTACACCTTC CASSIQDLYGYTF
. TRBJ1-2 . TRBV5-4 TGTGCCAGCAGCTTGGCCGGGGCAAACTATGGCTACACCTTC CASSLAGANYGYTF
TRBD2 TRBJ2-2 few TRBV4-3 TGCGCCAGCAGCCAAGAACTAAGCGGGGGGGCGTACACCGGGGAGCTGTTTTTT CASSQELSGGAYTGELFF
TRBD1 TRBJ1-1 . TRBV7-6 TGTGCCAGCAGCACTCAGGGGGACACTGAAGCTTTCTTT CASSTQGDTEAFF
. TRBJ1-2 . TRBV18 TGTGCCAGCTCACCGCCTAGACTGGCTGCTAACTATGGCTACACCTTC CASSPPRLAANYGYTF
. TRBJ1-5 once TRBV2 TGTGCCAGCAGTGATGACAGAGGGGATCAGCCCCAGCATTTT CASSDDRGDQPQHF
. TRBJ2-5 . TRBV27 TGTGCCAGCAGTCGGCTAGCGCAAGAGACCCAGTACTTC CASSRLAQETQYF
TRBD1 TRBJ2-1 . TRBV7-2 TGTGCCAGCAGCTTTACGGGGACAGGGGCTGTCAATGAGCAGTTCTTC CASSFTGTGAVNEQFF
TRBD1 TRBJ2-7 few TRBV18 TGTGCCAGCTCCCTGTCGACAGGGGAGAACGAGCAGTACTTC CASSLSTGENEQYF
. TRBJ2-7 . TRBV28 TGTGCCAGCAGTTTTTCTTTCGGGGGATTGATGTTCTACGAGCAGTACTTC CASSFSFGGLMFYEQYF
TRBD2 TRBJ2-1 once TRBV9 TGTGCCAGCAGCGCTAGCGGGGCGACCTACAATGAGCAGTTCTTC CASSASGATYNEQFF
. TRBJ2-3 . TRBV5-1 TGCGCCAGCAGCTTGGGAGGGACTAGCACAGATACGCAGTATTTT CASSLGGTSTDTQYF
TRBD1 TRBJ1-5 . TRBV28 TGTGCCAGCAGTCCAGGGGGGACAGCCTCGAGGACCCAGCATTTT CASSPGGTASRTQHF
TRBD1 TRBJ2-5 . TRBV29-1 TGCAGCGTTGACAGGGGGCGGGAGACCCAGTACTTC CSVDRGRETQYF
. TRBJ1-1 . TRBV6-5 TGTGCCAGCAGTTACCGGCCTTGGATCGACACTGAAGCTTTCTTT CASSYRPWIDTEAFF
. TRBJ1-5 . TRBV2 TGTGCCAGCAGTGAACCCCCACAGTCAAATCAGCCCCAGCATTTT CASSEPPQSNQPQHF
. TRBJ2-3 . TRBV10-3 TGTGCCATCAGTGGTACAGGGACGAACACAGATACGCAGTATTTT CAISGTGTNTDTQYF
. TRBJ1-1 once TRBV5-1 TGCGCCAGCAGCTTGGTTGAGGGGTCGAACACTGAAGCTTTCTTT CASSLVEGSNTEAFF
. TRBJ2-5 . TRBV5-6 TGTGCCAGCAGCCCCGCCACTAGCAGCCAAGAGACCCAGTACTTC CASSPATSSQETQYF
. TRBJ1-2 . TRBV30 TGTGCCGCGGTATGGCCGAATTCCTATGGCTACACCTTC CAAVWPNSYGYTF
TRBD1 TRBJ1-2 . TRBV27 TGTGCCAGCAGCAGCGACAGGGTCTATGGCTACACCTTC CASSSDRVYGYTF
. TRBJ2-3 few TRBV4-1 TGCGCCAGCAGCGGTAGGGGGGCCGCTAGCACAGATACGCAGTATTTT CASSGRGAASTDTQYF
TRBD1 TRBJ1-2 . TRBV5-4 TGTGCCAGCAGCTTGAACAGGGGGGCTAACTATGGCTACACCTTC CASSLNRGANYGYTF
TRBD1 TRBJ1-2 . TRBV18 TGTGCCAGCTCAGCTGGGACAGGCCTGTTGGGCTACACCTTC CASSAGTGLLGYTF
. TRBJ2-3 . TRBV7-9 TGTGCCAGCAGCTCTTCGGGTCCAGATACGCAGTATTTT CASSSSGPDTQYF
. TRBJ2-1 . TRBV5-1 TGCGCCAGCAGCTTGGAGGCGGTTCAAAATGAGCAGTTCTTC CASSLEAVQNEQFF
. TRBJ1-3 . TRBV29-1 TGCAGCGTTATAACCGGTCTAAACTCTGGAAACACCATATATTTT CSVITGLNSGNTIYF
. TRBJ2-3 . TRBV9 TGTGCCAGCAGCGCAGATTGGGATCTACTGGTTGTTACGCAGTATTTT CASSADWDLLVVTQYF
. TRBJ1-6 few TRBV7-9 TGTGCCAGCAGCTTCACAGGGTTAGATTCACCCCTCCACTTT CASSFTGLDSPLHF
TRBD1 TRBJ1-5 . TRBV2 TGTGCCAGCAGTCGACAGGGGTATAGCAATCAGCCCCAGCATTTT CASSRQGYSNQPQHF
TRBD1 TRBJ1-4 . TRBV30 TGTGCCTGGATGGAGGGACAGCGTAATGAAAAACTGTTTTTT CAWMEGQRNEKLFF
TRBD1 TRBJ2-6 . TRBV27 TGTGCCAGCAGTAGTCAGGGGGCTGGGGCCAACGTCCTGACTTTC CASSSQGAGANVLTF
. TRBJ1-2 . TRBV9 TGTGCCAGCAGCCTGGACAGAAAGAATCCCTATGGCTACACCTTC CASSLDRKNPYGYTF
. TRBJ2-3 . TRBV19 TGTGCCAGTAGTATCGAGGGAACGGGTACGCAGTATTTT CASSIEGTGTQYF
TRBD2 TRBJ2-1 . TRBV7-2 TGTGCCAGCAGCTTAGCGGGGGGGTACAATGAGCAGTTCTTC CASSLAGGYNEQFF
. TRBJ1-4 . TRBV5-1 TGCGCCAGCAGCTTGGCAGGGGTGGAAGAAAAACTGTTTTTT CASSLAGVEEKLFF
TRBD1 TRBJ2-7 . TRBV5-1 TGCGCCAGCAGCTTAAATAATCCGGGACAGGGGGCGAATTCGCCCTTATACGAGCAGTACTTC CASSLNNPGQGANSPLYEQYF
. TRBJ2-5 . TRBV10-1 TGCGCCAGCAGTAGTAGAATCGAAGAGACCCAGTACTTC CASSSRIEETQYF
. TRBJ1-6 . TRBV5-1 TGCGCCAGCAGCTTGCTTTCAGCAAATTCACCCCTCCACTTT CASSLLSANSPLHF
. TRBJ2-6 once TRBV7-2 TGTGCCAGCAGCTTAGCGGCAGGCCACTCTGGGGCCAACGTCCTGACTTTC CASSLAAGHSGANVLTF
TRBD1 TRBJ1-1 . TRBV28 TGTGCCAGCAGTTTATTTGGGACAGGAACCGCTGAAGCTTTCTTT CASSLFGTGTAEAFF
TRBD1 TRBJ1-5 . TRBV7-2 TGTGCCAGCAGCTGGACAGGGGGCGGCAATCAGCCCCAGCATTTT CASSWTGGGNQPQHF
. TRBJ2-7 . TRBV28 TGTGCCAGCAGTCTGACAGGCCCATTTGGCTTC CASSLTGPFGF
TRBD1 TRBJ1-6 once TRBV7-2 TGTGCCAGCAGCTTAGCGGGGACAGTCCGCGGAGCACCCCTCCACTTT CASSLAGTVRGAPLHF
. TRBJ1-6 . TRBV9 TGTGCCAGCAGCTTCAGCTCCTATAATTCACCCCTCCACTTT CASSFSSYNSPLHF
. TRBJ1-5 . TRBV27 TGTGCCAGCAGTTCTGGAATCAATCAGCCCCAGCATTTT CASSSGINQPQHF
. TRBJ1-1 . TRBV6-6 TGTGCCAGCACCCTCAGGGGCAGAAACACTGAAGCTTTCTTT CASTLRGRNTEAFF
TRBD1 TRBJ2-7 few TRBV18 TGTGCCAGCTCACCTGGGACAGTAACCTACGAGCAGTACTTC CASSPGTVTYEQYF
. TRBJ2-5 . TRBV27 TGTGCCAGCAGGTTAAATGGGGGGCTAGAAGAGACCCAGTACTTC CASRLNGGLEETQYF
. TRBJ2-1 . TRBV10-2 TGCGCCAGCAGTGATGGTGGGACCATCTACAATGAGCAGTTCTTC CASSDGGTIYNEQFF